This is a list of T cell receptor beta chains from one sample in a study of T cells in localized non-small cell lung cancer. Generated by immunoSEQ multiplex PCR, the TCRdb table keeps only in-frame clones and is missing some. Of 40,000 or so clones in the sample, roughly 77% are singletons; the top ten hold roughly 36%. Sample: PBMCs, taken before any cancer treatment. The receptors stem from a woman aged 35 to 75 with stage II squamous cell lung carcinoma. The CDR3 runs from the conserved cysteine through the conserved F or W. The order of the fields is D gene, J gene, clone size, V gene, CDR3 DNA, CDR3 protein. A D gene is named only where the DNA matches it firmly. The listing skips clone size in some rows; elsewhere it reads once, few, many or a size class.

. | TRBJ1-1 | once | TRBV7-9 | TGTGCCAGCACACGGACAGACATGAACACTGAAGCTTTCTTT | CASTRTDMNTEAFF
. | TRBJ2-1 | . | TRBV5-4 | TGTGCCAGCAGCCAAACCTGGAGCTCCTACAATGAGCAGTTCTTC | CASSQTWSSYNEQFF
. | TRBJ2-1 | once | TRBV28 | TGTGCCAGCAGCCTTGTGCAGTACGAGCAGTTCTTC | CASSLVQYEQFF
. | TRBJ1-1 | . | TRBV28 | TGTGCCAGCAGTATAGGGCAGGGGTTCCTAGCTTTCTTT | CASSIGQGFLAFF
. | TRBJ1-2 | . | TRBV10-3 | TGTGCCACCGGGTACGGGGAAAACTATGGCTACACCTTC | CATGYGENYGYTF
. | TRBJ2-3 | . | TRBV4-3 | TGCGCCAGCAGCCAAGTTGGGGGTTATGGGACAGATACGCAGTATTTT | CASSQVGGYGTDTQYF
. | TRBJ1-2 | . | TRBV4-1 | TGCGCCAGCAGCCAAGCGGGGGAAGACGTGCTTGGCTACACCTTC | CASSQAGEDVLGYTF
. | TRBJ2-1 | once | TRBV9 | TGTGCCAGCAGCGTAGGACTAGACTCCTACAATGAGCAGTTCTTC | CASSVGLDSYNEQFF
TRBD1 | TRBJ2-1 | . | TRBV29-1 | TGCAGCGTTTCCGGGACAGGGTTGGATGAGCAGTTCTTC | CSVSGTGLDEQFF
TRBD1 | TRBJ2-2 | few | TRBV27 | TGTGCCAGCAGTGCCGGGACAGGGAGGGGAATGGGGAACACCGGGGAGCTGTTTTTT | CASSAGTGRGMGNTGELFF
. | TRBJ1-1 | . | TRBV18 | TGTGCCAGCTCAGATAAGGGGGAGGATGAAGCTTTCTTT | CASSDKGEDEAFF
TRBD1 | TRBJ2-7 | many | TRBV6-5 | TGTGCCAGCAGGACGGGGGACAGGCCTTACGAGCAGTACTTC | CASRTGDRPYEQYF
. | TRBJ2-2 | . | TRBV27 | TGTGCCAGCAGTTCCTATAGGGGGGCCGGGGAGCTGTTTTTT | CASSSYRGAGELFF
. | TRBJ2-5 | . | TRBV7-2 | TGTGCCAGCAGCTTAGGGCCGGGACTAGGGGGCGAGACCCAGTACTTC | CASSLGPGLGGETQYF
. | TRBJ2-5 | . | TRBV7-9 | TGTGCCAGCAGCTTAGGCGGGGGCGTAGAGACCCAGTACTTC | CASSLGGGVETQYF
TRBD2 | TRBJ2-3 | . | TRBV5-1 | TGCGCCAGCAGCTTTGAGCGGGGGGACACAGATACGCAGTATTTT | CASSFERGDTDTQYF
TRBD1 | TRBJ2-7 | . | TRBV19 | TGTGCCAGTAGTATATCGGGACAGGGCACTTACGAGCAGTACTTC | CASSISGQGTYEQYF
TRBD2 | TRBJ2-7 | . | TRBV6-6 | TGTGCCAGCAGTTACTCGTACAGCGGGAGCTCCTACGAGCAGTACTTC | CASSYSYSGSSYEQYF
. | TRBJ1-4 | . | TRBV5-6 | TGTGCCAGCAGCTCAGGTGGGGAAAAACTGTTTTTT | CASSSGGEKLFF
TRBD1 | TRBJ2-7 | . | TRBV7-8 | TGTGCCAGCAGCTTAACCCAGGGGGTAAGCGAGCAGTACTTC | CASSLTQGVSEQYF
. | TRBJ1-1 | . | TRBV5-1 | TGCGCCAGCAGCTCTGGGGGTGAAGCTTTCTTT | CASSSGGEAFF
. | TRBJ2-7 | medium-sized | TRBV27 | TGTGCCAGCAGTTTGTGGGACCGCTACGAGCAGTACTTC | CASSLWDRYEQYF
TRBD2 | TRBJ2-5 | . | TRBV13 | TGTGCCAGCAGCACCGGGACTAGCGGGACCCAAGAGACCCAGTACTTC | CASSTGTSGTQETQYF
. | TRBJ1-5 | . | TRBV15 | TGTGCCACCAGCAGAGGTACAGGGCGCGAACAGCCCCAGCATTTT | CATSRGTGREQPQHF
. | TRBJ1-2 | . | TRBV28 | TGTGCCACCACGGACAGACGCTATGGCTACACCTTC | CATTDRRYGYTF
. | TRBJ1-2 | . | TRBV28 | TGTGCCAGCAGTTTCCAAAGGGATGGCTACACCTTC | CASSFQRDGYTF
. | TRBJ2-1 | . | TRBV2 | TGTGCCAGCAGTGGGGAAACAGGTGAGCAGTTCTTC | CASSGETGEQFF
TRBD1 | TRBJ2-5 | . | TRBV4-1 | TGCGCCAGCAGCCAAGATTACAGGGGTCGGGAGACCCAGTACTTC | CASSQDYRGRETQYF
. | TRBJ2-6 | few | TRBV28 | TGTGCCAGCGTGAAGGGTAGCTCTGGGGCCAACGTCCTGACTTTC | CASVKGSSGANVLTF
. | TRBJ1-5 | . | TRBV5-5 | TGTGCCAGCAGCACCGGACCCTGGGGCAATCAGCCCCAGCATTTT | CASSTGPWGNQPQHF
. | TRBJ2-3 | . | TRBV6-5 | TGTGCCAGCAGTTACTCGGGCCCCGGAGATACGCAGTATTTT | CASSYSGPGDTQYF
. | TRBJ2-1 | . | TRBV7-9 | TGTGCCAGCAGCCCCCGGGAGTCGCGGTTCTTC | CASSPRESRFF
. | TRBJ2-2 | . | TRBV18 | TGTGCCAGCTCACCTCTGGACCCAGCGAACACCGGGGAGCTGTTTTTT | CASSPLDPANTGELFF
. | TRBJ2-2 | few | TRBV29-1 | TGCAGCGTTGGAAGGGATACGAACACCGGGGAGCTGTTTTTT | CSVGRDTNTGELFF
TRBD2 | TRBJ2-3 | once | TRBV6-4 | TGTGCCAGCAGTACGGGACTAGCGGTGACAGATACGCAGTATTTT | CASSTGLAVTDTQYF
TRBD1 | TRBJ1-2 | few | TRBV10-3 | TGTGCCATCAGTCCGGGACAGGGGTACGGCTACACCTTC | CAISPGQGYGYTF